This T cell receptor (beta chain) was observed in a study of PD-1 blockade in classical Hodgkin lymphoma. Study context: A 3 mg/kg intravenous dose of nivolumab was received by patients every 2 weeks. Study findings and constraints: Diminished baseline TCR diversity has been reported in newly diagnosed patients relative to healthy donors.

The data were produced by immunoSEQ multiplex PCR, yet TCRdb's version contains in-frame clones alone and is incomplete. The top ten clones hold about 8% of a sample with about 24,000 clones, 60% to 85% of them seen once. With 3 bases removed from V and 4 bases from J, the gap between germline ends came to 6 bases. The germline gives CDR1 MRHNA, CDR2 SNTAGT. This CDR3 region has 13 residues. With regard to this clone: Its target is not known.

Following autologous stem cell transplantation, relapse occurred in every patient, and exposure to brentuximab vedotin varied. The source of this sequence is a human donor with classical Hodgkin lymphoma. The chain combines TRBV6-4 with TRBJ2-2; no definite D call. This material consisted of peripheral blood mononuclear cells (PBMCs), taken before the second cycle of nivolumab. This chain's CDR3 is CASSEESTGELFF. CDR3 coding DNA: TGTGCCAGCAGTGAAGAGTCCACCGGGGAGCTGTTTTTT.